The sample holds a few counts of the clone carrying this T cell receptor (beta chain). Its antigen remains unidentified. This entry comes from a study of cytomegalovirus exposure and HLA in healthy donors. PCR primers comprised 60 Vbeta and 13 Jbeta primers. Measured with immunoSEQ multiplex PCR; TCRdb has only the in-frame clones, and not every one. The sample shows 150,000 or so clones, roughly 70% of them seen only once. Germline V gene lookup returns CDR1 DFQATT and CDR2 SNEGSKA (reference sequence). V was pared by 5 bases and J by 5 bases, with 9 bases between. CDR3 length equals 11 residues. Whole-study results and caveats: A few CMV-associated chains were confirmed in vitro to be specific for CMV antigens. With DRB1 most and HLA-C fewest, TCR association rates differed between HLA loci in a later analysis. The authors enumerated 150 to 200 TCR beta chains as linked to cytomegalovirus. TCR beta chain V- and J-gene trimming was linked, in a later analysis, to a missense variant in DCLRE1C.

The rearrangement uses TRBV20-1 and TRBJ1-2; D is perhaps TRBD1 (5 bases). Sequenced: PBMCs. The sequence was obtained from a male donor in good health and CMV-seronegative. CDR3 sequence (DNA): TGCAGTGCTCCCAGGGATTATGGCTACACCTTC. It is translated as CSAPRDYGYTF.